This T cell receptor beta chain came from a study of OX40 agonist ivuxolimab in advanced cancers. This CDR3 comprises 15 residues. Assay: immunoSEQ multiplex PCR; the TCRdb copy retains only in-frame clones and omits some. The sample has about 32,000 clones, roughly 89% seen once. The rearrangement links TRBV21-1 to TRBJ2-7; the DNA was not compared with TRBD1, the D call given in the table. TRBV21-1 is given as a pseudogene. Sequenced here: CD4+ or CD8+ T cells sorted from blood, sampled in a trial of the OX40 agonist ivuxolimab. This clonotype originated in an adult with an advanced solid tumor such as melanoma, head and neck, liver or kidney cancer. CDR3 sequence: CASSKVRDRLYEQYF. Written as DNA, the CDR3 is TGTGCCAGCAGCAAAGTAAGAGACAGATTATACGAGCAGTACTTC.